This TCR beta chain was sequenced during a study of blood T cell repertoires in COVID-19. V trimming: 6 bases; J trimming: 0 bases; junction bases outside the gene matches: 11. CDR3 length: 17 residues. Germline CDR1 is MNHNY and CDR2 is SVGAGI (reference sequence). Produced via immunoSEQ multiplex PCR; TCRdb's table is partial and in-frame only. The sample shows about 78,000 clones, 90% of them seen only once. The receptor was isolated from a woman older than 75 with active or convalescent COVID-19. The sample taken for sequencing was peripheral blood. The genes are TRBV6-6 and TRBJ1-3; 7 bases match TRBD1. CDR3 sequence (DNA): TGTGCCAGCAGCCGACCCACCAGGGGGGACTCTGGAAACACCATATATTTT. Amino acid sequence: CASSRPTRGDSGNTIYF.